This passage covers 26 T cell receptor beta chains from one sample sequenced in a study of naive and memory T cell subsets. Both TRBC1 and TRBC2 were covered by a beta constant-region primer of two equimolar oligonucleotides. A single record per CDR3 protein comes from TCRdb applying MiXCR to the UMI-ligation and nested PCR reads. The profile shows 140,000 to 150,000 distinct CDR3 sequences, about a sixth of them singletons. Sequenced input: naive CD4+ T cells from blood. The receptors stem from a human donor in good health.

This clonotype was counted only a few times. The genes are TRBV5-1 and TRBJ2-3, with 9 bases aligning to TRBD2. The trim removed 5 bases at V and 4 bases at J, leaving 17 bases unmatched. CDR1 and CDR2 (germline): SGHRS, YFSETQ. The CDR3 consists of 18 residues. The CDR3 DNA reads as TGCGCCAGCAGAAGTAGCGGGAGTTCTCCTGATGCGTCAGATACGCAGTATTTT. Protein product: CASRSSGSSPDASDTQYF.

This clonotype showed up just a few times. V usage is TRBV20-1 and J usage is TRBJ2-1, with 8 bases lining up with TRBD2. The V gene's germline CDR1 is DFQATT and CDR2 SNEGSKA (reference sequence). The CDR3 is 15 amino acids. The ends lost 1 base at V and 6 bases at J; junction bases unmatched: 8. The CDR3 region is CSARAVAGGRNEQFF. CDR3 DNA: TGCAGTGCTAGAGCGGTGGCGGGAGGTCGCAATGAGCAGTTCTTC.

The chain has TRBV2 and TRBJ1-3; D perhaps matches TRBD1 (5 bases). The germline V gene encodes CDR1 SNHLY and CDR2 FYNNEI. V was clipped by 4 bases and J by 0 bases, with 13 bases between them. This CDR3 comprises 16 residues. This CDR3 reads CASSGGQVFSGNTIYF. The CDR3 coding sequence is TGTGCCAGCAGTGGAGGACAAGTTTTCTCTGGAAACACCATATATTTT.

This chain connects TRBV27 to TRBJ1-2, with TRBD1 identical over 10 bases. The J segment lost 5 bases and the V segment lost 5 bases, leaving 8 bases of the junction unmatched. The CDR3 contains 15 residues. CDR1 and CDR2 (germline): MNHEY, SMNVEV (reference sequence). This CDR3 is CASSGPGQGRYGYTF. In DNA, the CDR3 is TGTGCCAGCAGTGGGCCGGGACAGGGGAGGTATGGCTACACCTTC.

The gene calls are TRBV3-1 and TRBJ2-6; the D gene is possibly TRBD2 (5 bases). Germline lookup yields CDR1 LGHDT and CDR2 YNNKEL (reference sequence). V was cut by 1 base and J by 4 bases, with 14 bases left in between. The CDR3 is made up of 17 amino acids. CDR3 sequence: CASSQVLGPGGANVLTF. The DNA of the CDR3 is TGTGCCAGCAGCCAAGTTCTTGGACCGGGAGGGGCCAACGTCCTGACTTTC.

This clonotype was seen a handful of times. The chain employs TRBV6-2 or TRBV6-3 and TRBJ1-5, with D possibly matching TRBD1 (6 bases). The V end was cut by 7 bases, the J end by 2 bases, with 15 bases between. The CDR3 sequence is 15 residues long. Germline loops: CDR1 MNHEY, CDR2 SVGEGT. The CDR3 sequence is CASMSGASGNQPQHF. The DNA of the CDR3 is TGTGCCAGCATGTCGGGGGCGTCGGGCAATCAGCCCCAGCATTTT.

At least ten counts were recorded for this clonotype. This chain links TRBV20-1 with TRBJ2-1, with 8 nucleotides matching TRBD2. The CDR3 loop spans 13 amino acids. From germline, CDR1 is DFQATT and CDR2 SNEGSKA (reference sequence). V was clipped by 5 bases and J by 8 bases; unmatched bases: 8. The CDR3, as DNA: TGCAGTGCTCCCGGACTAGCTAGGGATGAGCAGTTCTTC. It translates to CSAPGLARDEQFF.

This clonotype was counted between two and nine times. The J gene is TRBJ2-1, the V gene TRBV12-3 or TRBV12-4; D might be TRBD2 (5 bases). The CDR3 contains 13 residues. Trimming cost V 8 bases and J 7 bases, with 15 bases left between them. CDR3 nucleotide sequence: TGTGCCAGCGAAGGGCTAGCCTCTAATGAGCAGTTCTTC. Translating gives CASEGLASNEQFF.

As DNA, the CDR3 is TGTGCCAGCAGCGTAGTAGGACACAGGAACACTGAAGCTTTCTTT. This gives the protein CASSVVGHRNTEAFF. The genes are TRBV9 and TRBJ1-1, with TRBD1 as a possible D gene (5 bases). Germline values: CDR1 SGDLS, CDR2 YYNGEE. The V gene lost 0 bases and the J gene lost 1 base, with 10 bases spanning the gap. The CDR3 spans 15 residues.

The gene calls are TRBV5-4 and TRBJ2-7; D gene unclear. CDR3 length: 14 amino acids. Germline-derived CDR1 and CDR2 are SGHNT and YYREEE (reference sequence). Deletions cut 5 bases from V and 6 bases from J, with 18 bases between. As DNA, the CDR3 is TGTGCCAGCAGTCCGGGCGGAGCACGCGGCGAGCAGTACTTC. It yields the protein CASSPGGARGEQYF. Full variable domain (missing parts from reference TRBV5-4 and TRBJ2-7): ETGVTQSPTHLIKTRGQQVTLRCSSQSGHNTVSWYQQALGQGPQFIFQYYREEENGRGNFPPRFSGLQFPNYSSELNVNALELDDSALYLCASSPGGARGEQYFGPGTRLTVT.

This clonotype was observed a few times. Mismatch with germline at one junction end may stem from a read error. This chain links TRBV5-1 with TRBJ2-7, with D tentatively TRBD1 (5 bases). The CDR3 has 13 amino acids. Per germline, CDR1 SGHRS and CDR2 YFSETQ. This CDR3 reads CASSLDNTYEQYF. The CDR3 DNA reads as TGCGCCAGCAGTTTGGACAACACCTACGAGCAGTACTTC.

The chain has TRBV14 and TRBJ2-6, with 7 bases fitting TRBD1. Germline CDR1 is SGHDN and CDR2 is FVKESK. There are 18 residues in the CDR3. J lost 4 bases, V lost 1 base, and 10 bases had no gene match. The CDR3 DNA is TGTGCCAGCAGCCAAGGAACGACAGGGAAAACCGGGGCCAACGTCCTGACTTTC. Translation gives CASSQGTTGKTGANVLTF.

The rearrangement joins TRBV7-8 to TRBJ2-7, with D possibly matching TRBD2 (5 bases). Germline V gene sequence: CDR1 SGHVS, CDR2 FQNEAQ. CDR3 length: 16 amino acids. V lost 0 bases, J lost 1 base, and 13 bases lay in between. As DNA, the CDR3 is TGTGCCAGCAGCTTAGCGAGGGTTCCGAGTTCCTACGAGCAGTACTTC. It is translated as CASSLARVPSSYEQYF. Variable domain in full (rest from reference TRBV7-8 and TRBJ2-7): GAGVSQSPRYKVAKRGQDVALRCDPISGHVSLFWYQQALGQGPEFLTYFQNEAQLDKSGLPSDRFFAERPEGSVSTLKIQRTQQEDSAVYLCASSLARVPSSYEQYFGPGTRLTVT.

This clonotype was detected only a few times. The chain couples TRBV5-4 to TRBJ2-7, with a weak D call TRBD2 (6 bases). Germline V gives CDR1 SGHNT, CDR2 YYREEE (reference sequence). The CDR3 contains 13 residues. Trimming took off 4 bases at V and 7 bases at J, with 15 bases between the two ends. The CDR3 DNA reads TGTGCCAGCAGCCCGGGACTGCTTAAAGAGCAGTACTTC. It codes for CASSPGLLKEQYF.

Of note for this clonotype: This may stem from a read error, because a much larger clone lies one nucleotide away. J is TRBJ2-7 and V is TRBV10-3; TRBD1 aligns across 7 bases. CDR1 and CDR2 (germline): ENHRY, SYGVKD. The CDR3 is made up of 15 amino acids. V gave up 3 bases and J gave up 2 bases; unmatched junction bases: 7. This CDR3 is CAISDPGQRTYEQYF. The DNA of the CDR3 is TGTGCCATCAGTGACCCGGGACAGCGTACCTACGAGCAGTACTTC.

V is TRBV19 and J is TRBJ2-7; the match to TRBD2 covers 12 bases. V trimming: 3 bases; J trimming: 3 bases; junction bases outside the gene matches: 3. The CDR3 has 15 amino acids. From germline, CDR1 is LNHDA and CDR2 SQIVND (reference sequence). CDR3 DNA: TGTGCCAGTAGTATGGAGACTAGCGGGAGCTACGAGCAGTACTTC. Protein sequence: CASSMETSGSYEQYF.

The chain uses TRBV10-3 and TRBJ2-2; D not resolved. CDR1 and CDR2 from the germline V gene are ENHRY and SYGVKD. Deletions cut 1 base from V and 3 bases from J, with 3 bases between. The CDR3 contains 13 residues. The CDR3 sequence is CAISELHTGELFF. The DNA for the CDR3 is TGTGCCATCAGTGAGTTGCACACCGGGGAGCTGTTTTTT.

This clonotype occurred a few times. V usage is TRBV7-9 and J usage is TRBJ2-1; D possibly corresponds to TRBD2 (5 bases). This CDR3 is built from 16 residues. Trimming removed 5 bases from V and 7 bases from J, with 21 bases in between. Per germline, CDR1 SEHNR and CDR2 FQNEAQ (reference sequence). CDR3 in amino acids: CASSPRPGTPINEQFF. The DNA of the CDR3 is TGTGCCAGCAGCCCCCGCCCGGGAACACCTATAAATGAGCAGTTCTTC.

This chain uses TRBV29-1 with TRBJ1-2; TRBD1 agrees at 12 bases. Losses at the gene ends were 3 bases for V and 2 bases for J; bases not matched to a gene: 1. Germline V gives CDR1 SQVTM, CDR2 ANQGSEA. There are 14 residues in the CDR3. In nucleotides, the CDR3 is TGCAGCGTTGAGGGGACAGGGGGCAACTATGGCTACACCTTC. It specifies CSVEGTGGNYGYTF.

This clonotype came up a few times. J is TRBJ2-1 and V is TRBV20-1, with TRBD2 matching 13 bases. The V and J ends lost 4 bases and 5 bases, in that order; junction bases with no gene match: 2. The CDR3 spans 14 residues. Germline assignment: CDR1 DFQATT and CDR2 SNEGSKA (reference sequence). Here the CDR3 reads CSAIGLAGDNEQFF. The CDR3 DNA reads TGCAGTGCTATTGGACTAGCGGGAGACAATGAGCAGTTCTTC.

This clonotype showed up many times. The chain combines TRBV28 with TRBJ2-5; D could derive from TRBD1 or TRBD2 (6 bases each). The CDR3 loop spans 15 amino acids. From germline, CDR1 is MDHEN and CDR2 SYDVKM. Trimming pared 4 bases from V and 4 bases from J, leaving 16 bases between. CDR3 coding DNA: TGTGCCAGCAGTTCCCCGGGGGCGCGCTCAGAGACCCAGTACTTC. Translation gives CASSSPGARSETQYF. The entire variable domain, with the rest obtained from reference TRBV28 and TRBJ2-5, is as follows: DVKVTQSSRYLVKRTGEKVFLECVQDMDHENMFWYRQDPGLGLRLIYFSYDVKMKEKGDIPEGYSVSREKKERFSLILESASTNQTSMYLCASSSPGARSETQYFGPGTRLLVL.

This clonotype was observed a few times. The gene calls are TRBV11-2 and TRBJ2-7; tentatively, D is TRBD2 (5 bases). The V end lost 5 bases, the J end lost 1 base, and 15 bases lay between the germline ends. CDR3 size: 15 residues. Germline lookup yields CDR1 SGHAT and CDR2 FQNNGV. CDR3 amino acids: CASSPNPGSSYEQYF. DNA of the CDR3: TGTGCCAGCAGCCCGAACCCGGGGAGTTCCTACGAGCAGTACTTC.

The chain has TRBV6-5 and TRBJ2-7; tentatively, D is TRBD2 (6 bases). Deletions cut 7 bases from V and 9 bases from J, with 22 bases between. Germline V lookup: CDR1 MNHEY, CDR2 SVGAGI. This CDR3 region has 14 residues. CDR3 loop: CASNTARGSSVQYF. In DNA, the CDR3 is TGTGCCAGCAATACAGCGCGGGGATCCTCAGTGCAGTACTTC.

This clonotype was picked up a small number of times. V and J are TRBV15 and TRBJ2-2; perhaps TRBD2 as D (5 bases). V lost 0 bases to trimming and J lost 6 bases, with 5 bases between them. The CDR3 totals 13 residues. Looked up from germline, CDR1 is LNHNV and CDR2 is YYDKDF (reference sequence). CDR3 sequence reads: CATSREEAGELFF. The CDR3 nucleotides read TGTGCCACCAGCAGAGAGGAGGCCGGGGAGCTGTTTTTT.

Many counts were recorded for this clonotype. CDR3 residues: CAISDRREGSYEQYF. The CDR3 DNA sequence: TGTGCCATCAGTGATCGGCGGGAGGGCTCCTACGAGCAGTACTTC. The chain recombines TRBV10-3 with TRBJ2-7; the match to TRBD2 covers 9 bases. The V segment lost 3 bases and the J segment 0 bases; nucleotides outside the gene matches: 3. CDR3 length: 15 amino acids. The germline gives CDR1 ENHRY, CDR2 SYGVKD.

This clonotype was detected only a few times. The V call is TRBV20-1, the J call TRBJ2-5; no firm D call. The V and J ends lost 1 base and 0 bases respectively, with 9 bases between them. The CDR3 is 14 amino acids. Per the germline V gene, CDR1 is DFQATT and CDR2 is SNEGSKA (reference sequence). Here the CDR3 reads CSARVSGNQETQYF. For the CDR3, the DNA is TGCAGTGCTAGAGTGTCGGGTAACCAAGAGACCCAGTACTTC.